This TCR beta chain was profiled in a study of PD-1 blockade in classical Hodgkin lymphoma (dated by TCRdb to about 2020). About the study as a whole: The study used CyTOF and TCR beta sequencing to define a peripheral blood immune signature of response to PD-1 blockade in classical Hodgkin lymphoma.

This clone was found a few times. Its antigen remains unidentified. There are no base qualities to consult, and no much larger clone falls within one base. Via the germline V gene, CDR1 is SGHTA and CDR2 FQGNSA. V lost 4 bases and J lost 1 base, and the count of bases not matched to a germline gene is 3. The CDR3 goes from the cysteine to the phenylalanine over 15 residues. Only the CDR3 region is kept as DNA, spanning 45 bases read in frame from base 1. Genomic DNA was isolated using the Qiagen DNeasy kit from unsorted PBMCs as well as from negatively selected CD4+ and CD8+ fractions. TCR beta CDR3 regions were subjected to amplification by immunoSEQ multiplex PCR with primers that anneal to V and J segments. A synthetic immune receptor repertoire was used to minimize amplification bias, and remaining bias was computationally removed after sequencing. The authors' pipeline ran thus. Custom Python scripts were used to quantify repertoire diversity as the Shannon entropy index. Unsorted, CD4+ and CD8+ repertoires were analyzed separately, except in combined analyses where CD4+ and CD8+ sequences were merged in silico. TCRdb mirrors the immuneACCESS table, restricted to in-frame sequences. Some clones are absent from its copies; in checked studies, under half trace to an unresolved V gene, and the reason for the others is unknown. V and J calls and clone size are those listed in that table; D and trimming were worked out from the DNA. The sample table holds around 50,000 clones, of which approximately 91% were seen once. The ten top clones hold around 5% of the sample.

Paper-wide results and their limitations: Only a single clinical trial cohort was studied, and what caused the repertoire differences, possibly disease activity or prior therapy, remained undefined. Baseline TCR diversity was reported to be lower in newly diagnosed patients than in healthy donors, and even lower in relapsed/refractory patients.

The sample's time point label is to be understood as: newly diagnosed, previously untreated cHL patient sample. As a comparison group for the relapsed/refractory trial patients, PBMCs from patients with newly diagnosed, previously untreated classical Hodgkin lymphoma were sequenced. Peripheral blood was collected in 8 mL Vacutainer Cell Preparation Tubes, from which PBMCs were isolated by centrifugation and then cryopreserved. The material sequenced was peripheral blood mononuclear cells (PBMCs). The sequence is built from TRBV7-2 and TRBJ2-3; TRBD2 aligns with 9 central bases. This clonotype was obtained from a human donor with classical Hodgkin lymphoma. In nucleotide form, the sequence is TGTGCCAGCAGCTCCGGGACTAGCCGCACAGATACGCAGTATTTT. Its translation reads: CASSSGTSRTDTQYF.